One sample yielded the 21 T cell receptor beta chains listed below, sequenced in a study of blood T cells in healthy people across ages. The use of a sample-barcoded 5' primer and a J-beta primer mix characterized a second PCR of roughly 6 to 11 cycles. TCRdb re-derived calls from the 5' RACE reads in MiXCR, one entry per CDR3 protein. The sample holds fewer than 2,000,000 distinct CDR3 sequences, around 40% seen once. Sequencing was carried out using blood. These TCRs come from a human donor in good health.

V gene TRBV7-2 combines with J gene TRBJ1-6, with D perhaps TRBD1 (6 bases). The CDR3 covers 13 residues. Germline loops: CDR1 SGHTA, CDR2 FQGNSA. Trimming shortened V by 4 bases and J by 11 bases, and 12 bases separated the two germline ends. The CDR3 coding sequence is TGTGCCAGCAGCTCTCAGGACAGTGCACCCCTCCACTTT. Its translation is CASSSQDSAPLHF.

A remark on this clonotype: This clone may be a read error of a much larger clone one base away. The chain uses TRBV25-1 and TRBJ2-3; the D gene is possibly TRBD1 (6 bases). The CDR3 runs to 16 residues. Germline V CDR1 and CDR2: MGHDK, SYGVNS. DNA of the CDR3: TGTGCCAGCGGTGAACCCGGACAGTCCAGCACAGATACGCAGTATTTT. The encoded protein is CASGEPGQSSTDTQYF.

The V call is TRBV20-1, the J call TRBJ2-7, with 12 nucleotides matching TRBD2. Germline loops: CDR1 DFQATT, CDR2 SNEGSKA (reference sequence). V shed 4 bases, J shed 3 bases, and the junction held 7 bases outside the gene matches. This CDR3 is built from 15 residues. The CDR3 is CSAKTSGGVRYEQYF. CDR3 in DNA: TGCAGTGCTAAGACTAGCGGGGGAGTCCGCTACGAGCAGTACTTC.

This clonotype was seen at least ten times. The V call is TRBV4-2, the J call TRBJ2-7; TRBD2 agrees at 10 bases. CDR3 length equals 15 residues. In germline, CDR1 is LGHNA, CDR2 YNFKEQ. The J segment lost 4 bases and the V segment lost 2 bases, leaving 5 bases of the junction unmatched. The CDR3 DNA follows: TGTGCCAGCAGCCAAACCAGCGGGGGGGCGTACGAGCAGTACTTC. It yields the protein CASSQTSGGAYEQYF.

V is TRBV18 and J is TRBJ2-7; D possibly corresponds to TRBD2 (6 bases). Germline V gene lookup returns CDR1 KGHSH and CDR2 LQKENI. This CDR3 contains 15 residues. V gave up 3 bases and J gave up 0 bases, with 12 bases separating them. CDR3 residues: CASSPRDGFSYEQYF. DNA of the CDR3: TGTGCCAGCTCACCGCGGGATGGGTTCTCCTACGAGCAGTACTTC.

The chain recombines TRBV7-9 with TRBJ2-5; D may be TRBD1 (6 bases). The DNA end is a closer match to TRBJ2-7, so the J assignment may be wrong. This CDR3 contains 16 residues. Germline V lookup: CDR1 SEHNR, CDR2 FQNEAQ (reference sequence). The CDR3 DNA follows: TGTGCCAGCAGCTCCCATCAGGGGCGAGATTACTACGAGCAGTACTTC. Encoded protein: CASSSHQGRDYYEQYF.

V and J are TRBV7-2 and TRBJ2-7; TRBD1 matches at 8 bases. The CDR3 length is 15 residues. V trimming: 1 base; J trimming: 3 bases; junction bases outside the gene matches: 5. Germline loops: CDR1 SGHTA, CDR2 FQGNSA. The CDR3 is CASSLGVGQGYEQYF. The CDR3 DNA follows: TGTGCCAGCAGCTTAGGTGTCGGACAGGGCTACGAGCAGTACTTC.

This clonotype was seen a few times. The chain combines TRBV20-1 with TRBJ2-1, with D perhaps being TRBD1 or TRBD2 (5 bases each). CDR3 length equals 13 residues. Germline CDR1 and CDR2: DFQATT and SNEGSKA (reference sequence). V was shortened by 3 bases and J by 13 bases, with 19 bases between the two germline ends. CDR3 sequence: CSASGMGRPLQFF. The DNA for the CDR3 is TGCAGTGCTAGCGGCATGGGACGCCCACTACAGTTCTTC.

The CDR3: CASSYAGLAENIQYF. In DNA form, the CDR3 reads TGTGCCAGCAGTTACGCCGGACTAGCAGAAAACATTCAGTACTTC. The chain employs TRBV6-5 and TRBJ2-7; 8 nucleotides align to TRBD2. The J call is doubtful: the DNA matches TRBJ2-4 better. This CDR3 has 15 amino acids. The germline V gene encodes CDR1 MNHEY and CDR2 SVGAGI.

The genes are TRBV18 and TRBJ2-1; D is perhaps TRBD1 or TRBD2 (5 bases each). Trimming removed 3 bases from V and 0 bases from J, with 9 bases in between. This CDR3 region has 15 residues. Germline loops: CDR1 KGHSH, CDR2 LQKENI. CDR3 amino acids: CASSPRDVSYNEQFF. As DNA, the CDR3 is TGTGCCAGCTCACCGAGGGACGTCTCCTACAATGAGCAGTTCTTC. Variable domain in full (rest from reference TRBV18 and TRBJ2-1): NAGVMQNPRHLVRRRGQEARLRCSPMKGHSHVYWYRQLPEEGLKFMVYLQKENIIDESGMPKERFSAEFPKEGPSILRIQQVVRGDSAAYFCASSPRDVSYNEQFFGPGTRLTVL.

The rearrangement joins TRBV27 to TRBJ2-5; TRBD1 matches at 8 bases. Matching the DNA end better, TRBJ2-7 makes the J call doubtful. The CDR3 runs 14 residues. Germline-derived CDR1 and CDR2 are MNHEY and SMNVEV (reference sequence). The CDR3 bases are TGTGCCAGCAGTACCCGGACAGGGACCCACGAGCAGTACTTC. As protein: CASSTRTGTHEQYF.

The chain joins TRBV6-1 to TRBJ2-5, with D maybe TRBD1 (6 bases). The CDR3 is made up of 13 amino acids. The germline V and J ends were trimmed by 10 bases and 4 bases, with 16 bases remaining between them. The germline gives CDR1 MNHNS, CDR2 SASEGT. The CDR3 DNA follows: TGTGCCACCCAGGGGCCGCCGGGAGAGACCCAGTACTTC. It encodes CATQGPPGETQYF.

The V gene is TRBV28, the J gene TRBJ2-3; D is ambiguous. Trimming shortened V by 6 bases and J by 5 bases, and 18 bases separated the two germline ends. The CDR3 is 15 amino acids. CDR1 is MDHEN, CDR2 SYDVKM, per germline. The CDR3 region is CASSPTLEPLDTQYF. In nucleotides, the CDR3 is TGTGCCAGCAGCCCGACTCTGGAGCCATTAGATACGCAGTATTTT.

The rearrangement uses TRBV4-3 and TRBJ2-5; perhaps TRBD2 as D (5 bases). In germline, CDR1 is LGHNA, CDR2 YSLEER. V gave up 2 bases and J gave up 1 base, with 11 bases separating them. This CDR3 has 15 amino acids. CDR3 coding DNA: TGCGCCAGCAGCCAATCCACAGCGGTCCAAGAGACCCAGTACTTC. Translated: CASSQSTAVQETQYF.

The V call is TRBV6-1, the J call TRBJ2-7; D might be TRBD1 (6 bases). The CDR3 contains 16 residues. The V end lost 9 bases, the J end lost 2 bases, and 23 bases lay between the germline ends. CDR1 is MNHNS and CDR2 is SASEGT in the germline V gene. The CDR3 protein is CASTEFVRGRPYEQYF. The DNA of the CDR3 is TGTGCCAGTACTGAATTCGTCAGGGGCAGACCCTACGAGCAGTACTTC.

There are a few counts of this clonotype. V usage is TRBV12-3 or TRBV12-4 and J usage is TRBJ2-3; 11 bases are shared with TRBD2. This CDR3 region has 16 residues. After removal of 5 bases from V and 0 bases from J, the junction contained 4 bases not matched to a gene. The CDR3: CASSRLAGLSTDTQYF. The CDR3 DNA is TGTGCCAGCAGTCGACTAGCGGGGCTTAGCACAGATACGCAGTATTTT.

The chain is built from TRBV5-1 and TRBJ2-2, with unresolved D. Germline V CDR1 and CDR2: SGHRS, YFSETQ. The germline V and J ends were trimmed by 4 bases and 0 bases, with 10 bases remaining between them. The CDR3 runs 15 residues. CDR3 residues: CASSEQSPNTGELFF. The DNA of the CDR3 is TGCGCCAGCAGCGAACAGTCCCCGAACACCGGGGAGCTGTTTTTT. Combining the CDR3 with reference TRBV5-1 and TRBJ2-2 gives the whole variable domain KAGVTQTPRYLIKTRGQQVTLSCSPISGHRSVSWYQQTPGQGLQFLFEYFSETQRNKGNFPGRFSGRQFSNSRSEMNVSTLELGDSALYLCASSEQSPNTGELFFGEGSRLTVL.

This rearrangement joins TRBV15 to TRBJ2-7; D tentatively reads TRBD1 or TRBD2 (5 bases each). Germline loops: CDR1 LNHNV, CDR2 YYDKDF (reference sequence). V gave up 0 bases and J gave up 3 bases, with 12 bases separating them. The CDR3 extends over 15 amino acids. The CDR3 is CATSREGTGNYEQYF. In nucleotides, the CDR3 is TGTGCCACCAGCAGAGAGGGGACGGGAAACTACGAGCAGTACTTC.

This clonotype was counted between two and nine times. The rearrangement uses TRBV7-9 and TRBJ2-7; D possibly corresponds to TRBD2 (6 bases). Looked up from germline, CDR1 is SEHNR and CDR2 is FQNEAQ (reference sequence). Trimming left V 5 bases short and J 1 base short, with 18 bases between. CDR3 length equals 16 residues. CDR3 in DNA: TGTGCCAGCAGCCCCGGTTCCGGAGGGAGTTCCTACGAGCAGTACTTC. It translates to CASSPGSGGSSYEQYF. The variable domain in full, completed from reference TRBV7-9 and TRBJ2-7, reads DTGVSQNPRHKITKRGQNVTFRCDPISEHNRLYWYRQTLGQGPEFLTYFQNEAQLEKSRLLSDRFSAERPKGSFSTLEIQRTEQGDSAMYLCASSPGSGGSSYEQYFGPGTRLTVT.

This clonotype occurred a few times. The chain combines TRBV2 with TRBJ1-2, with TRBD1 matching over 7 bases. In germline, CDR1 is SNHLY, CDR2 FYNNEI. V dropped 3 bases and J dropped 2; count of bases not matched to a gene: 9. The CDR3 extends over 16 amino acids. The CDR3 here is CASSEAGTAINYGYTF. CDR3 nucleotide sequence: TGTGCCAGCAGTGAGGCCGGGACAGCGATCAACTATGGCTACACCTTC. The complete variable domain, with remaining parts taken from reference TRBV2 and TRBJ1-2, reads EPEVTQTPSHQVTQMGQEVILRCVPISNHLYFYWYRQILGQKVEFLVSFYNNEISEKSEIFDDQFSVERPDGSNFTLKIRSTKLEDSAMYFCASSEAGTAINYGYTFGSGTRLTVV.

Details on this clonotype: At one of its ends the junction is not consistent with the germline gene, which may arise from a read error. V and J are TRBV12-3 or TRBV12-4 and TRBJ2-1; possible D gene TRBD2, 6 bases. This CDR3 contains 16 residues. CDR3 sequence: CASSLILAGTYNGQFF. In DNA form, the CDR3 reads TGTGCCAGCAGTTTGATTCTCGCGGGGACGTACAATGGGCAGTTCTTC.